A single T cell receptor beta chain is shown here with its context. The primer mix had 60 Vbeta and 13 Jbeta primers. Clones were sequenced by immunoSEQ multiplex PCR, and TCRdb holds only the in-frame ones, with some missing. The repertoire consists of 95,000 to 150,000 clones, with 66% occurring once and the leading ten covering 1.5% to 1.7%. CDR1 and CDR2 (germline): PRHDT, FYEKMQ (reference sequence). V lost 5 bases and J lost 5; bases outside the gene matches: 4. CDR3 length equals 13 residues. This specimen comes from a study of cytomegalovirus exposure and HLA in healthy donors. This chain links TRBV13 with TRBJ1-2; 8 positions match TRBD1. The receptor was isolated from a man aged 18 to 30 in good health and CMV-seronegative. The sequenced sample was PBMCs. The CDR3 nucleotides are TGTGCCAGCAGCCGTGACAGGGGTTATGGCTACACCTTC. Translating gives CASSRDRGYGYTF.